This TCR beta chain stems from a study of CD8 T cells in ankylosing spondylitis. On this clonotype: As yet, its antigen is unknown.

TCRdb redid the calling of the 5' RACE reads with MiXCR, one entry per CDR3 protein. The sample carries 800,000 to 900,000 distinct CDR3 sequences, 10% to 15% recorded once. Study conclusions and caveats: Blood of patients with ankylosing spondylitis appeared to be characterized by a TCR beta motif of several highly homologous variants.

V lost 0 bases to trimming and J lost 0 bases, with 18 bases between them. The CDR3 length is 19 residues. Per germline, CDR1 SGHAT and CDR2 FQDESV (reference sequence). The sequence was obtained from a male donor with ankylosing spondylitis. The sample consisted of blood, either unsorted or a sorted T cell fraction (not recorded which). V is TRBV11-1 and J is TRBJ1-3; D is unresolved. CDR3 sequence reads: CASSLAGWFPRASGNTIYF. In nucleotides, the CDR3 is TGTGCCAGCAGCTTAGCGGGTTGGTTCCCCAGAGCCTCTGGAAACACCATATATTTT.